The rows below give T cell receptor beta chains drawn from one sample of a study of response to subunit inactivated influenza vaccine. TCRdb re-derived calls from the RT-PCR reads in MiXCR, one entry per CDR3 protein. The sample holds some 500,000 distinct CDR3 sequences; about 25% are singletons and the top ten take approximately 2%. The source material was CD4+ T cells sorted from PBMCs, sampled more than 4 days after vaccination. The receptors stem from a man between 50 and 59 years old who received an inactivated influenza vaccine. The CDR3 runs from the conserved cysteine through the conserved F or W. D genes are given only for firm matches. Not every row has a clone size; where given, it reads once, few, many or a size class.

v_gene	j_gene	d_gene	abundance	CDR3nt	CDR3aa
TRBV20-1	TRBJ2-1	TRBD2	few	TGCAGTGCCAAAGCCCTAGCGGGATACAGCTCCTACAATGAGCAGTTCTTC	CSAKALAGYSSYNEQFF
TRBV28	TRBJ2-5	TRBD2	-	TGTGCCAGCAGTTTTCCGGGGGGAAGGGAGACCCAGTACTTC	CASSFPGGRETQYF
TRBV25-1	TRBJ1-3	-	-	TGTGCCAGCATGAGCTCTGGAAACACCATATATTTT	CASMSSGNTIYF
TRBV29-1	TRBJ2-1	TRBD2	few	TGCAGCGTTTCGAGGACTAGCGGGAGCAATGAGCAGTTCTTC	CSVSRTSGSNEQFF
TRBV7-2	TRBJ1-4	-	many	TGTGCCAGCAGCTCAGCCGTTGGGAGAGCTAATGAAAAACTGTTTTTT	CASSSAVGRANEKLFF
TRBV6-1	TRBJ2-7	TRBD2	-	TGTGCCAGCAGCCCTGTCACTAGCGGGGGCTACGAGCAGTACTTC	CASSPVTSGGYEQYF
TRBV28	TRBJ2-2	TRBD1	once	TGTGCCAGCAGTTTCTGGGAGACAGGGGACACCGGGGAGCTGTTTTTT	CASSFWETGDTGELFF
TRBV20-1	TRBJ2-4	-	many	TGCAGTGCCCCCCCACTAGCCAAAAACATTCAGTACTTC	CSAPPLAKNIQYF
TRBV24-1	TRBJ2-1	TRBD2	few	TGTGCCACCAGTGATCCCGAACTAGCGGGAGGCTTTAATGAGCAGTTCTTC	CATSDPELAGGFNEQFF
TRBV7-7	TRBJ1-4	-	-	TGTGCTAGCAGCTTGGTCGTCCCCGTTTTT	CASSLVVPVF
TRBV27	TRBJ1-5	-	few	TGTGCCAGCAGCGCCGGGACCGTCCTTAGCAATCAGCCCCAGCATTTT	CASSAGTVLSNQPQHF
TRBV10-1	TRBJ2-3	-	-	TGCGCCAGCAGTGATTCATGGGCGGGCACAGATACGCAGTATTTT	CASSDSWAGTDTQYF
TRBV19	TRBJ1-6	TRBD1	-	TGTGCCAGTAACCCGGGACAGGGTTTTTCACCCCTCCACTTT	CASNPGQGFSPLHF
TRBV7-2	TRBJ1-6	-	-	TGTGCCAGCGCCACGAGAGCAGATTCACCCCTCCACTTT	CASATRADSPLHF
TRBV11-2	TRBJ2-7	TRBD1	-	TGTGCCAGCAGCTTGGGGGACAGACCCAACGAGCAGTACTTC	CASSLGDRPNEQYF
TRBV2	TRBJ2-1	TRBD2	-	TGTGCCAGCAGGTCCGGGACTAGCAGTTACAATGAGCAGTTCTTC	CASRSGTSSYNEQFF
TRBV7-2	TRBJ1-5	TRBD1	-	TGTGCCAGCAGCTCGGGACAGACCCTTAGCAATCAGCCCCAGCATTTT	CASSSGQTLSNQPQHF
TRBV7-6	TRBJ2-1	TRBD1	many	TGTGCCAGCAGCTTGGAGCGACAGGGCGTGAGGAGTGAGCAGTTCTTC	CASSLERQGVRSEQFF
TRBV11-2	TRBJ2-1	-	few	TGTGCCAGCAGCACGACCGGGGTACAGGGTGATGAGCAGTTCTTC	CASSTTGVQGDEQFF
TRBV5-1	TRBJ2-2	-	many	TGCGCCAGCAGCTTGGCCCCGGGTAGCACCGGGGAGCTGTTTTTT	CASSLAPGSTGELFF
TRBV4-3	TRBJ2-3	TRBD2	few	TGCGCCAGCAGCGACCGAACTAGCGGCACTAGCACAGATACGCAGTATTTT	CASSDRTSGTSTDTQYF
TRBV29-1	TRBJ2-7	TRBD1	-	TGCAGCGGCGGACAGGGTTACGAGCAGTACTTC	CSGGQGYEQYF
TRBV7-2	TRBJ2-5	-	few	TGTGCCAGCAGCTACCAACAGGGGCGGGGGGAGACCCAGTACTTC	CASSYQQGRGETQYF
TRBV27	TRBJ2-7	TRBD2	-	TGTGCCAGCAGCCCCTCGCCCGGGCGGGGGTACTACGAGCAGTACTTC	CASSPSPGRGYYEQYF
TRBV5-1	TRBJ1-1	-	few	TGCGCCAGCAGCTTGCCACTTACCGGGGCTGAAGCTTTCTTT	CASSLPLTGAEAFF
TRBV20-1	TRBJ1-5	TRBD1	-	TGCAGTGCTATAGAGGGGGCGTGGGGCAATCAGCCCCAGCATTTT	CSAIEGAWGNQPQHF
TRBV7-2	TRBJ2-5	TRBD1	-	TGTGCCAGCAGCCCACAAAAGGACAGGGGTGAGACCCAGTACTTC	CASSPQKDRGETQYF
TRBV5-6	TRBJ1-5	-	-	TGTGCCAGCAGCTTGGACAGGGCTCAGCCCCAGCATTTT	CASSLDRAQPQHF
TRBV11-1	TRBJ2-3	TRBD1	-	TGTGCCAGCAGCTTTTTCCGGGACAGGGATGCAGGGGTGGACACAGATACGCAGTATTTT	CASSFFRDRDAGVDTDTQYF
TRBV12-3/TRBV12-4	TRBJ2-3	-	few	TGTGCCAGCAGTGCGGAGGGGCTTACGCAGTATTTT	CASSAEGLTQYF
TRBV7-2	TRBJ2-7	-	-	TGTGCCAGCAGCTTAGTTGGGGGGAGAAGCGAGCAGTACTTC	CASSLVGGRSEQYF
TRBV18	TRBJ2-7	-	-	TGTGCCAGCTCAAAGCAGGCCAGCTCCTACGAGCAGTACTTC	CASSKQASSYEQYF